Listed below are T cell receptor beta chains from one sample, sequenced in a study of T-cell reconstitution after alpha-beta-depleted transplantation in children. One entry per CDR3 protein, called by TCRdb with MiXCR from the PCR reads. The sample contains 500,000 to 650,000 distinct CDR3 sequences, more than 9.5% of which appear only once. The source material was PBMCs, mostly from graft donor cells, sampled 180 days after TCRalphabeta/CD19-depleted stem cell transplant. These receptors came from a female patient aged 2-9 years who had a stem cell transplant for aplastic anemia, so the T cells may come from the graft donor. The CDR3 runs from the conserved cysteine through the conserved F or W. The order of the fields is D gene, J gene, clone size, V gene, CDR3 protein, CDR3 DNA. The D gene is left open where the match is weak. The listing skips clone size in some rows; elsewhere it reads once, few, many or a size class.

d_gene: -
j_gene: TRBJ2-7
abundance: many
v_gene: TRBV28
CDR3aa: CASSLGSEQYF
CDR3nt: TGTGCCAGCAGCCTCGGGTCCGAGCAGTACTTC

d_gene: -
j_gene: TRBJ2-2
abundance: -
v_gene: TRBV18
CDR3aa: CATSRQDPNTGELFF
CDR3nt: TGTGCCACCTCACGTCAGGATCCGAACACCGGGGAGCTGTTTTTT

d_gene: -
j_gene: TRBJ2-2
abundance: many
v_gene: TRBV6-5
CDR3aa: CASSYFRPPNTGELFF
CDR3nt: TGTGCCAGCAGTTACTTCAGACCACCGAACACCGGGGAGCTGTTTTTT

d_gene: -
j_gene: TRBJ2-1
abundance: few
v_gene: TRBV20-1
CDR3aa: CSANQRGGGYNEQFF
CDR3nt: TGCAGTGCCAATCAGAGAGGAGGGGGGTACAATGAGCAGTTCTTC

d_gene: TRBD1
j_gene: TRBJ2-3
abundance: few
v_gene: TRBV20-1
CDR3aa: CSARPENRGSTDTQYF
CDR3nt: TGCAGTGCTAGACCCGAAAACAGGGGTAGCACAGATACGCAGTATTTT

d_gene: TRBD2
j_gene: TRBJ2-5
abundance: many
v_gene: TRBV6-5
CDR3aa: CASTPPHGRVETQYF
CDR3nt: TGTGCCAGCACCCCCCCTCACGGGAGGGTAGAGACCCAGTACTTC

d_gene: -
j_gene: TRBJ2-5
abundance: -
v_gene: TRBV7-2
CDR3aa: CASSLVPGPSGETQYF
CDR3nt: TGTGCCAGCAGCTTAGTGCCGGGCCCATCCGGAGAGACCCAGTACTTC

d_gene: TRBD1
j_gene: TRBJ2-7
abundance: -
v_gene: TRBV5-1
CDR3aa: CASSLASGQGAYEQYF
CDR3nt: TGCGCCAGCAGCTTGGCGTCAGGACAGGGGGCCTACGAGCAGTACTTC

d_gene: -
j_gene: TRBJ2-3
abundance: few
v_gene: TRBV12-3/TRBV12-4
CDR3aa: CASSFEGSTDTQYF
CDR3nt: TGTGCCAGCAGTTTCGAGGGTAGCACAGATACGCAGTATTTT

d_gene: -
j_gene: TRBJ2-3
abundance: -
v_gene: TRBV5-1
CDR3aa: CASSQPVITDTQYF
CDR3nt: TGCGCCAGCAGCCAGCCGGTAATCACAGATACGCAGTATTTT

d_gene: TRBD1
j_gene: TRBJ1-5
abundance: few
v_gene: TRBV29-1
CDR3aa: CSAKGQGNQPQHF
CDR3nt: TGCAGCGCTAAGGGACAGGGGAATCAGCCCCAGCATTTT

d_gene: -
j_gene: TRBJ2-5
abundance: -
v_gene: TRBV11-2
CDR3aa: CACGVRWEETQYF
CDR3nt: TGTGCCTGTGGAGTCCGATGGGAAGAGACCCAGTACTTC

d_gene: TRBD1
j_gene: TRBJ1-2
abundance: few
v_gene: TRBV7-4
CDR3aa: CASSPEGQPPYGYTF
CDR3nt: TGTGCCAGCAGCCCCGAGGGACAGCCTCCCTATGGCTACACCTTC

d_gene: TRBD2
j_gene: TRBJ2-1
abundance: few
v_gene: TRBV7-2
CDR3aa: CASSLEAGCEQFF
CDR3nt: TGTGCCAGCAGCTTAGAAGCGGGATGTGAGCAGTTCTTC

d_gene: -
j_gene: TRBJ1-2
abundance: -
v_gene: TRBV4-1
CDR3aa: CASSQDLGAPGYTF
CDR3nt: TGCGCCAGCAGCCAAGATCTCGGGGCGCCCGGCTACACCTTC

d_gene: TRBD2
j_gene: TRBJ2-1
abundance: few
v_gene: TRBV28
CDR3aa: CASSFWVAGGLDNEQFF
CDR3nt: TGTGCCAGCAGTTTCTGGGTAGCGGGAGGGCTAGACAATGAGCAGTTCTTC

d_gene: TRBD2
j_gene: TRBJ2-3
abundance: many
v_gene: TRBV10-3
CDR3aa: CAISESKASGRPTDTQYF
CDR3nt: TGTGCCATCAGTGAGTCGAAGGCTAGCGGGAGGCCCACAGATACGCAGTATTTT

d_gene: -
j_gene: TRBJ2-3
abundance: -
v_gene: TRBV14
CDR3aa: CASRQGTTHTDTQYF
CDR3nt: TGTGCCAGCAGACAGGGAACAACACACACAGATACGCAGTATTTT

d_gene: -
j_gene: TRBJ1-1
abundance: -
v_gene: TRBV3-1
CDR3aa: CASSQDYRSEAFF
CDR3nt: TGTGCCAGCAGCCAAGATTATAGGTCTGAAGCTTTCTTT

d_gene: -
j_gene: TRBJ1-3
abundance: few
v_gene: TRBV9
CDR3aa: CASSGGSERNTIYF
CDR3nt: TGTGCCAGCAGCGGCGGCTCTGAGCGAAACACCATATATTTT

d_gene: -
j_gene: TRBJ2-6
abundance: few
v_gene: TRBV12-5
CDR3aa: CASGLVPTGAGVNVLTF
CDR3nt: TGTGCTAGTGGTTTGGTACCGACGGGGGCGGGAGTAAACGTCCTGACTTTC

d_gene: -
j_gene: TRBJ1-5
abundance: many
v_gene: TRBV7-8
CDR3aa: CASSLALSGWGNQPQHF
CDR3nt: TGTGCCAGCAGCTTAGCCTTATCAGGGTGGGGCAATCAGCCCCAGCATTTT

d_gene: -
j_gene: TRBJ1-1
abundance: -
v_gene: TRBV2
CDR3aa: CARGSEAFF
CDR3nt: TGTGCCAGGGGATCGGAAGCTTTCTTT

d_gene: -
j_gene: TRBJ1-1
abundance: few
v_gene: TRBV28
CDR3aa: CASRLGTFRDMAAFF
CDR3nt: TGTGCCAGCAGGTTGGGAACGTTCAGGGATATGGCAGCTTTCTTT

d_gene: -
j_gene: TRBJ1-5
abundance: -
v_gene: TRBV7-3
CDR3aa: CASSLKGGQPQHF
CDR3nt: TGTGCCAGCAGCTTAAAGGGGGGACAGCCCCAGCATTTT

d_gene: -
j_gene: TRBJ2-4
abundance: many
v_gene: TRBV29-1
CDR3aa: CSVETGRRVKNIQYF
CDR3nt: TGCAGCGTTGAGACGGGGCGTAGGGTCAAAAACATTCAGTACTTC

d_gene: TRBD2
j_gene: TRBJ2-5
abundance: few
v_gene: TRBV12-3/TRBV12-4
CDR3aa: CASSLFGTSGEATQYF
CDR3nt: TGTGCCAGCAGTTTATTCGGGACTAGTGGCGAGGCGACCCAGTACTTC

d_gene: TRBD2
j_gene: TRBJ2-5
abundance: many
v_gene: TRBV29-1
CDR3aa: CSVPRLAGGPQETQYF
CDR3nt: TGCAGCGTCCCACGACTAGCGGGAGGCCCTCAAGAGACCCAGTACTTC

d_gene: TRBD1
j_gene: TRBJ2-4
abundance: -
v_gene: TRBV3-1
CDR3aa: CASRADRGQNIQYF
CDR3nt: TGTGCCAGCAGAGCCGACAGGGGCCAAAACATTCAGTACTTC

d_gene: TRBD2
j_gene: TRBJ2-2
abundance: -
v_gene: TRBV11-2
CDR3aa: CASSQGLAGAANTGELFF
CDR3nt: TGTGCCAGCAGCCAGGGACTAGCGGGAGCCGCGAACACCGGGGAGCTGTTTTTT

d_gene: -
j_gene: TRBJ1-2
abundance: -
v_gene: TRBV4-2
CDR3aa: CASSQNPGEDYGYTF
CDR3nt: TGTGCCAGCAGCCAAAATCCAGGGGAGGACTATGGCTACACCTTC

d_gene: TRBD2
j_gene: TRBJ2-1
abundance: few
v_gene: TRBV4-3
CDR3aa: CASSRNRLAGMYEQFF
CDR3nt: TGCGCCAGCAGCCGAAATCGACTAGCGGGAATGTATGAGCAGTTCTTC

d_gene: -
j_gene: TRBJ2-7
abundance: few
v_gene: TRBV28
CDR3aa: CASSLGRWGYEQYF
CDR3nt: TGTGCCAGCAGTTTGGGGCGGTGGGGCTACGAGCAGTACTTC

d_gene: TRBD2
j_gene: TRBJ2-1
abundance: -
v_gene: TRBV5-5
CDR3aa: CASSQRVVAGGYNEQFF
CDR3nt: TGTGCCAGCAGCCAGAGGGTTGTAGCGGGAGGATACAATGAGCAGTTCTTC